This T cell receptor (beta chain) derives from a study of cytomegalovirus exposure and HLA in healthy donors. Researchers ran the PCR with 60 Vbeta and 13 Jbeta primers. The protocol was immunoSEQ multiplex PCR, while the TCRdb copy is restricted to in-frame clones and leaves out a portion. Altogether around 30,000 clones are present, less than 70% being singletons, with the ten largest covering 42%. This clone was picked up a small number of times. Its antigen is undetermined. V was pared by 3 bases and J by 6 bases, with 6 bases of the junction left unmatched. The CDR3 runs 17 residues. Per germline, CDR1 LNHNV and CDR2 YYDKDF (reference sequence). General study points: Within a later analysis, the majority of CMV-associated TCR beta chains appeared HLA-restricted. Later analysis identified several of the most significant clusters that appeared linked to common viral pathogens. Researchers reported in a later analysis that a missense DCLRE1C variant was tied to TCR beta V- and J-gene trimming.

The specimen sequenced was PBMCs. This sequence originates from a male donor in good health and CMV-seropositive. This chain links TRBV15 with TRBJ2-1, with TRBD2 matching 15 bases. CDR3 DNA: TGTGCCACCAGCAGTGATGGACTAGCGGGAGGGCCCAATGAGCAGTTCTTC. Residues: CATSSDGLAGGPNEQFF.